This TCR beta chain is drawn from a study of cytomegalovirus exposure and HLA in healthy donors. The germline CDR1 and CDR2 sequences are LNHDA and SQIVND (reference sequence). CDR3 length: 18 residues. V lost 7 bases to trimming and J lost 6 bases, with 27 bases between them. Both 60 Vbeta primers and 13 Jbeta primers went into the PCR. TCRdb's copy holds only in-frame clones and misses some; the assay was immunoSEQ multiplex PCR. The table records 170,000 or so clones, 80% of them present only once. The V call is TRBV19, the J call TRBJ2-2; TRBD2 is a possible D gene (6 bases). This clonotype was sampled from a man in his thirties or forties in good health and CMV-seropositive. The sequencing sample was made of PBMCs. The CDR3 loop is CASIREARLVYRAGELFF. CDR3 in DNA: TGTGCCAGTATTAGGGAAGCACGACTAGTATATCGGGCCGGGGAGCTGTTTTTT.